This TCR beta chain stems from a study of T cell responses to AZD1222 COVID-19 vaccine. General observations from the study: Seropositivity was recorded at baseline in only five to seven AZD1222 recipients. Possibly, clonal diversity was underestimated; donors were largely white British and included more females. Reportedly, close to half of spike-specific TCRs are directed against unmutated variant regions.

Using immunoSEQ multiplex PCR, the repertoire was profiled, and TCRdb retains in-frame clones only, with some absent. The data contain about 130,000 clones, more than 80% of them singletons. CDR3 length: 17 residues. CDR1 is LNHDA and CDR2 is SQIVND in the germline V gene (reference sequence). V lost 1 base and J lost 6, with 19 bases in between. This clone was seen a single time. The antigen is unknown. The V call is TRBV19, the J call TRBJ1-5; tentatively, D is TRBD1 (5 bases). Material: peripheral blood, obtained 28 days after the second AZD1222 dose. The receptor comes from an adult who received the AZD1222 COVID-19 vaccine. The CDR3 region is CASSIAKDTPRSQPQHF. In nucleotides, the CDR3 is TGTGCCAGTAGTATAGCAAAGGACACCCCGAGGAGTCAGCCCCAGCATTTT.